This T cell receptor (beta chain) was recorded in a study of blood T cell repertoires in COVID-19. The CDR3 length is 15 residues. CDR1 KGHSH and CDR2 LQKENI come from the germline V gene. With 2 bases clipped from V and 3 bases from J, the junction kept 5 bases outside the gene matches. Only in-frame clones appear in the TCRdb table, and some are missing; sequencing was by immunoSEQ multiplex PCR. Among about 62,000 clones, around 74% were seen once, and the ten largest hold over 6%. This chain connects TRBV18 to TRBJ1-2; 8 bases align to TRBD1. This clonotype was obtained from a woman between 45 and 60 years old with active or convalescent COVID-19. The source material was peripheral blood. CDR3 nucleotide sequence: TGTGCCAGCTCACCAACGGACAGGGCTTACTATGGCTACACCTTC. This encodes CASSPTDRAYYGYTF.